The T cell receptor (beta chain) under discussion was sequenced for a study of radiation and T cells in renal cell carcinoma. Overall study findings and caveats: Pretreatment tumor biopsies were lacking, so baseline clonotypes are unknown. From baseline, blood top tumor clonotypes peaked at 2 weeks post-radiation.

The V and J ends lost 1 base and 5 bases respectively, with 14 bases between them. Looked up from germline, CDR1 is MNHNS and CDR2 is SASEGT. CDR3 length: 16 amino acids. A word on this clone: Antigen specificity is unknown.

TCRdb's copy holds only in-frame clones and misses some; the assay was immunoSEQ multiplex PCR. Of about 77,000 clones listed, approximately 87% were seen once; the top ten hold about 2.5%. Time point: blood 4 weeks post-SBRT, at nephrectomy. Treatment here: 15 Gy SBRT to primary tumor, nephrectomy 4 weeks later. Nephrectomy followed 15 Gy stereotactic body radiation by 4 weeks. Serial blood draws occurred at baseline and 2 and 4 weeks post-SBRT. The chain has TRBV6-1 and TRBJ2-2; D gene ambiguous. This receptor was identified in a woman aged 60 to 75 with renal cell carcinoma. Material: blood, obtained from a patient whose treatment included radiotherapy and nephrectomy. The CDR3 DNA is TGTGCCAGCAGTGAAGGAGGCACGGCTAAAACCGGGGAGCTGTTTTTT. It specifies CASSEGGTAKTGELFF.